This paragraph reports one T cell receptor (beta chain). No cognate antigen has been identified for it. Nothing much larger sits one base from this clone, and base qualities are not available. Each collaborating institution followed its own protocols to collect whole blood in K2EDTA tubes. For TCRbeta analysis, collaborator samples were shipped as frozen whole blood, as isolated PBMCs, or as DNA extracted from either sample type. This entry is derived from a study of blood T cell repertoires in COVID-19 (dated by TCRdb to 2018 to 2021). Regarding the complete study: Collaborator samples came from the United States, Italy and Spain and covered acute and convalescent phases of COVID-19. The prospective study material was composed of cDNA or gDNA derived from T cells, B-cell-depleted T cells, or PBMCs. The dataset comprised deeply sampled blood TCRbeta repertoires from subjects exposed to, actively infected with, or recovered from COVID-19. A freely available public database, intended as a resource for researchers studying the immune response to SARS-CoV-2, is where the repertoires were released. The samples were drawn from two sources: the first 160 participants of the ongoing ImmuneRACE study, and 1,254 subjects contributed by 6 global collaborators. Nearly every sample came with metadata listing a de-identified subject ID, COVID-19 status, age in years and sex. Where available, HLA class I and class II types were obtained from metadata supplied by the sample provider rather than from assay-based typing.

The CDR3 spans 13 residues, from the cysteine through the phenylalanine. Only CDR3 DNA is held: 39 bases, read in frame from base 1. V gives up 6 bases and J gives up 0 bases, and the segment between their germline ends measures 9 bases. Looking up the germline V gene yields CDR1 SGHDT and CDR2 YYEEEE. What the work shows at the level of the full study, not this receptor alone: Clinical and demographic metadata were provided uncurated, with the amount varying by source and participant.

TCRbeta CDR3 regions were amplified from genomic DNA using the immunoSEQ Assay, a bias-controlled multiplex PCR. The authors processed their data as follows. The number of nucleated cells in each sample was estimated from the amplification of reference gene primers within the assay. Sequence reads were collapsed and filtered to measure the absolute abundance of every unique TCRbeta CDR3 rearrangement. For each sample, productive Simpson clonality was calculated as the square root of Simpson's diversity index across productive rearrangements. As stored in TCRdb, this immuneACCESS dataset retains in-frame rearrangements with V and J assigned. A fraction of the clones does not appear; measured against another copy, unresolved V genes explain less than half of the discrepancy, and the remainder lacks a known reason. V and J calls and clone size are those listed in that table; D and trimming were worked out from the DNA. In all, the sample holds around 180,000 clones, and around 85% of those were seen once. Around 10% of the sample rests with the top ten.

The clonotype comes from a woman of 80 years or more with acute or convalescent COVID-19. The material sequenced was peripheral blood. Rearrangement joined TRBV5-6 to TRBJ1-1; the D gene is not confidently resolved. In nucleotides, the sequence is TGTGCCAGCACCCTGGGCATGAACACTGAAGCTTTCTTT. This gives the protein CASTLGMNTEAFF.